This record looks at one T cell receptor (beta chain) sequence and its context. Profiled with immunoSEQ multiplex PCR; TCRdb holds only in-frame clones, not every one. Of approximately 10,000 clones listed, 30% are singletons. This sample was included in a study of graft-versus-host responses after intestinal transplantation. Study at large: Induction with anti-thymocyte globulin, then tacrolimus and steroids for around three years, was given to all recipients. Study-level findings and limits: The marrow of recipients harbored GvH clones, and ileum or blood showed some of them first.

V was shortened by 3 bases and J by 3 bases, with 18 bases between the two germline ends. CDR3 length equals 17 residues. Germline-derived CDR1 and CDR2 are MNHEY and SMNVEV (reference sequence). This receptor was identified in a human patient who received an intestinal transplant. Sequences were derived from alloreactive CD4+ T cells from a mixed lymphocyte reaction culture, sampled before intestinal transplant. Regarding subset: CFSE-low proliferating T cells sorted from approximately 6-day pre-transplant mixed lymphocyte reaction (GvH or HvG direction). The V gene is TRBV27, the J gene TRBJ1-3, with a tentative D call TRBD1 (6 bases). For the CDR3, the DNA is TGTGCCAGCAGTTTTATCCCCCTAAACAGGGTTGGAAACACCATATATTTT. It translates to CASSFIPLNRVGNTIYF.